What follows are 12 T cell receptor beta chains derived from one specimen sequenced in a study of radiation and T cells in renal cell carcinoma. Time point denoted: blood 4 weeks post-SBRT, at nephrectomy. Treatment here: 15 Gy SBRT to primary tumor, nephrectomy 4 weeks later. Clones were read by immunoSEQ multiplex PCR, and TCRdb kept only the in-frame ones, dropping some. The data contain roughly 90,000 clones, around four fifths of them singletons. The material sequenced was blood, taken from a patient whose treatment included radiotherapy and nephrectomy. These receptors were collected from a man aged 45-60 years with renal cell carcinoma.

The chain couples TRBV28 to TRBJ2-7; 7 positions match TRBD2. The V gene's germline CDR1 is MDHEN and CDR2 SYDVKM. The CDR3 runs to 14 residues. Unmatched junction bases numbered 6, after V lost 6 bases and J lost 1 base. DNA of the CDR3: TGTGCCAGCAGCCCCCGAGCGGGATCCTACGAGCAGTACTTC. It is translated as CASSPRAGSYEQYF.

The chain combines TRBV7-2 with TRBJ1-1, with 7 bases matching TRBD1. The CDR3 length is 14 residues. The germline V gene has CDR1 SGHTA and CDR2 FQGNSA. The junction had 8 bases not matched to a gene; V was cut back by 5 bases and J by 5 bases. The CDR3 here is CASSQDRLGTEAFF. CDR3 sequence (DNA): TGTGCCAGCAGCCAGGACAGGCTTGGGACTGAAGCTTTCTTT.

This sequence joins TRBV25-1 and TRBJ1-6, with TRBD1 matching 9 bases. Germline V gene data show CDR1 as MGHDK and CDR2 as SYGVNS. V lost 8 bases, J lost 10 bases, and 9 bases stayed unmatched. The CDR3 extends over 14 amino acids. CDR3 bases: TGTGCCAGCCCACGGACAGGGGAACTCTCACCCCTCCACTTT. Protein sequence: CASPRTGELSPLHF.

This clone has only a few counts. This rearrangement joins TRBV2 to TRBJ2-1; TRBD2 agrees at 12 bases. This CDR3 region has 16 residues. CDR1 is SNHLY, CDR2 FYNNEI, per germline. With 8 bases clipped from V and 3 bases from J, the junction kept 8 bases outside the gene matches. The CDR3: CASLKGLAGVYNEQFF. The CDR3 DNA is TGTGCCAGCTTGAAGGGACTAGCGGGCGTCTACAATGAGCAGTTCTTC.

V gene TRBV7-9 combines with J gene TRBJ1-1; D is undetermined. The CDR3 length is 13 residues. From germline, CDR1 is SEHNR and CDR2 FQNEAQ (reference sequence). The V end lost 2 bases, the J end lost 1 base, and 5 bases lay between the germline ends. The CDR3 reads CASSLLGNTEAFF. CDR3 in DNA: TGTGCCAGCAGCTTACTGGGGAACACTGAAGCTTTCTTT.

This rearrangement joins TRBV6-6 to TRBJ2-3; TRBD1 is a possible D gene (5 bases). Germline V gene sequence: CDR1 MNHNY, CDR2 SVGAGI (reference sequence). Trimming removed 7 bases from V and 2 bases from J, with 13 bases in between. This CDR3 is 14 amino acids long. CDR3 nucleotides: TGTGCCAGCAAACGTTTACAGGCCACAGATACGCAGTATTTT. Translated: CASKRLQATDTQYF.

The chain has TRBV11-2 and TRBJ2-3, with TRBD2 as a possible D gene (5 bases). The CDR3 loop spans 16 amino acids. Per the germline V gene, CDR1 is SGHAT and CDR2 is FQNNGV. The ends were cut back, 1 base at V and 0 bases at J, with 11 bases in the middle. The CDR3 DNA reads as TGTGCCAGCAGCTTAGGAGCGGACCTGAGCACAGATACGCAGTATTTT. It codes for CASSLGADLSTDTQYF.

The chain has TRBV2 and TRBJ1-1; D remains unclear. The V end lost 4 bases, the J end lost 3 bases, and 12 bases lay between the germline ends. Germline lookup yields CDR1 SNHLY and CDR2 FYNNEI. This CDR3 contains 14 residues. CDR3 nucleotides: TGTGCCAGCAGTGTTGAAGCGGGGTACACTGAAGCTTTCTTT. It is translated as CASSVEAGYTEAFF.

The chain employs TRBV5-1 and TRBJ1-6, with TRBD1 matching over 8 bases. CDR3 length equals 14 residues. With 5 bases clipped from V and 8 bases from J, the junction kept 6 bases outside the gene matches. Germline V gene sequence: CDR1 SGHRS, CDR2 YFSETQ. The CDR3 DNA sequence: TGCGCCAGCAGTCCAGGGGGCTTAGATTCACCCCTCCACTTT. It is translated as CASSPGGLDSPLHF.

The chain is built from TRBV6-6 and TRBJ2-1; 7 bases match TRBD2. V shed 2 bases and J 7 bases; nucleotides not matched to a gene: 8. Germline V gene data show CDR1 as MNHNY and CDR2 as SVGAGI (reference sequence). The CDR3 covers 15 residues. CDR3 sequence reads: CASSYRSGGRNEQFF. The DNA for the CDR3 is TGTGCCAGCAGTTACCGGTCGGGGGGTCGAAATGAGCAGTTCTTC.

The rearrangement links TRBV27 to TRBJ1-2; 10 bases are a match to TRBD1. Germline assignment: CDR1 MNHEY and CDR2 SMNVEV (reference sequence). V lost 5 bases, J lost 8 bases, and 5 bases stayed unmatched. CDR3 size: 13 residues. The CDR3 nucleotides are TGTGCCAGCAGTACCGGGACAGGGGTAGGCTACACCTTC. This encodes CASSTGTGVGYTF.

The CDR3 sequence is CASSGQNQEQFF. In nucleotides, the CDR3 is TGTGCCAGCAGCGGCCAAAATCAAGAGCAGTTCTTC. The V and J genes are TRBV7-9 and TRBJ2-1; no firm D call. Germline CDR1 SEHNR, CDR2 FQNEAQ (reference sequence). CDR3 length: 12 residues. Trimming left V 5 bases short and J 10 bases short, with 12 bases between.